This T cell receptor (beta chain) was sequenced for a study of T cell responses to AZD1222 COVID-19 vaccine. Study results and limitations: Across spike, vaccine-associated CD4 TCRs were found, dominant at 160-218 and 743-854. Sampled repertoires all dated from after the peak T cell response. Clonal diversity may have been underestimated in mostly white British donors.

A note on this clone: No antigen is known for it.

CDR3 length: 17 amino acids. Some clones are missing from TCRdb's copy, which holds only in-frame ones; the method was immunoSEQ multiplex PCR. The sample shows fewer than 120,000 clones, roughly 92% of them seen only once. The receptor was derived from an adult who received the AZD1222 COVID-19 vaccine. This sample comprised peripheral blood, obtained 28 days after the second AZD1222 dose. The chain links TRBV21-1 to TRBJ2-2; TRBD1 was called by the table and not checked on the DNA. TRBV21-1 is described as a pseudogene. The DNA for the CDR3 is TGTGCCAGCAGCAAAGATCCGGGACAGGGCACAACCGGGGAGCTGTTTTTT. Its protein is CASSKDPGQGTTGELFF.